One sample yielded the 20 T cell receptor beta chains listed below, sequenced in a study of blood T cell repertoires in COVID-19. TCRdb keeps only in-frame clones here, not all; method: immunoSEQ multiplex PCR. The table includes about 83,000 clones, about nine tenths detected once. The sequenced sample consisted of peripheral blood. These receptors came from a woman aged 45-59 years with active or convalescent COVID-19.

This rearrangement joins TRBV29-1 to TRBJ1-1, with D tentatively TRBD1 (5 bases). The CDR3 length is 12 residues. V was clipped by 4 bases and J by 7 bases, with 13 bases between them. Germline CDR1 SQVTM, CDR2 ANQGSEA. The CDR3 DNA is TGCAGCGTTGTGGCGGGGGTAGATGAAGCTTTCTTT. It translates to CSVVAGVDEAFF.

The chain joins TRBV7-9 to TRBJ1-2, with 7 bases identical to TRBD1. Germline lookup yields CDR1 SEHNR and CDR2 FQNEAQ (reference sequence). The length of the CDR3 is 16 residues. The J segment lost 2 bases and the V segment lost 5 bases, leaving 11 bases of the junction unmatched. The CDR3 here is CASSLGGQEANYGYTF. The DNA for the CDR3 is TGTGCCAGCAGCCTCGGCGGACAGGAGGCCAACTATGGCTACACCTTC. The entire variable domain, with the rest obtained from reference TRBV7-9 and TRBJ1-2, is as follows: DTGVSQNPRHKITKRGQNVTFRCDPISEHNRLYWYRQTLGQGPEFLTYFQNEAQLEKSRLLSDRFSAERPKGSFSTLEIQRTEQGDSAMYLCASSLGGQEANYGYTFGSGTRLTVV.

This clone was recorded many times. The chain uses TRBV10-2 and TRBJ1-2, with 8 bases matching TRBD1. The V gene end was trimmed by 7 bases and the J gene end by 7 bases; junction bases not matched to a gene: 11. Germline CDR1 WSHSY, CDR2 SAAADI. The CDR3 covers 14 residues. The CDR3 DNA sequence: TGCGCCAGCACCAGACAGGGGATGTCAGTTGGCTACACCTTC. Its translation: CASTRQGMSVGYTF.

V is TRBV7-9 and J is TRBJ1-1, with a weak D call TRBD1 (5 bases). V lost 3 bases and J lost 7, with 12 bases in between. The germline V gene encodes CDR1 SEHNR and CDR2 FQNEAQ (reference sequence). The CDR3 is made up of 13 amino acids. The DNA of the CDR3 is TGTGCCAGCAGCTTCCAGGGATGGGGTGAAGCTTTCTTT. Amino acid sequence: CASSFQGWGEAFF.

The chain carries TRBV24-1 and TRBJ2-3, with a weak D call TRBD1 (6 bases). The germline CDR1 and CDR2 sequences are KGHDR and SFDVKD. The CDR3 totals 16 residues. Trimming took off 0 bases at V and 4 bases at J, with 13 bases between the two ends. CDR3 sequence: CATSDLSRGVSDTQYF. CDR3 DNA sequence: TGTGCCACCAGTGATTTGAGCAGGGGAGTTTCAGATACGCAGTATTTT.

V gene TRBV7-2 combines with J gene TRBJ1-1; D not resolved. Trimming pared 5 bases from V and 7 bases from J, leaving 11 bases between. Germline V gene data show CDR1 as SGHTA and CDR2 as FQGNSA. There are 12 residues in the CDR3. The CDR3 reads CASSQAGIEAFF. Here the CDR3 DNA reads TGTGCCAGCAGCCAAGCCGGGATTGAAGCTTTCTTT.

The chain links TRBV27 to TRBJ1-2; D might be TRBD1 (5 bases). The length of the CDR3 is 15 residues. The ends were cut back, 3 bases at V and 4 bases at J, with 15 bases in the middle. Germline CDR1 is MNHEY and CDR2 is SMNVEV (reference sequence). CDR3 in amino acids: CASSFSGAGRYGYTF. For the CDR3, the DNA is TGTGCCAGCAGTTTTAGCGGGGCGGGTCGCTATGGCTACACCTTC.

The chain links TRBV30 to TRBJ1-1; 7 nucleotides align to TRBD1. This CDR3 is built from 14 residues. From germline, CDR1 is GTSNPN and CDR2 SVGIG (reference sequence). J was trimmed by 1 base and V by 3 bases; bases with no gene match: 5. Here the CDR3 DNA reads TGTGCCTGGAGAAAGGGGGCGCGGAACACTGAAGCTTTCTTT. This sequence encodes CAWRKGARNTEAFF.

V gene TRBV7-2 combines with J gene TRBJ1-2; 7 bases are shared with TRBD1. The germline CDR1 and CDR2 sequences are SGHTA and FQGNSA. This CDR3 contains 14 residues. Unmatched junction bases numbered 6, after V lost 0 bases and J lost 8 bases. The CDR3 loop reads CASSLAGDRAGYTF. CDR3 nucleotide sequence: TGTGCCAGCAGCTTAGCAGGTGACAGGGCCGGCTACACCTTC.

The rearrangement uses TRBV19 and TRBJ2-2; 9 bases are a match to TRBD2. From germline, CDR1 is LNHDA and CDR2 SQIVND (reference sequence). The CDR3 extends over 15 amino acids. V was clipped by 7 bases and J by 0 bases; unmatched bases: 3. The CDR3 protein is CASTRLAANTGELFF. CDR3 nucleotide sequence: TGTGCCAGTACCCGACTAGCGGCGAACACCGGGGAGCTGTTTTTT.

This clone showed up just a few times. This chain links TRBV1 with TRBJ1-2; the D segment call TRBD1 is taken from the table without a DNA check. TRBV1 is tagged as a pseudogene. The CDR3 sequence is 16 residues long. The CDR3 DNA reads as TGCACCAGCAGCCCCGGTGAGGGACACCGCCCCTATGGCTACACCTTC. Translating gives CTSSPGEGHRPYGYTF.

The genes are TRBV15 and TRBJ1-2; TRBD1 agrees at 9 bases. Per the germline V gene, CDR1 is LNHNV and CDR2 is YYDKDF (reference sequence). The CDR3 contains 15 residues. J gave up 4 bases and V 4 bases, and 7 bases lay outside the gene matches. The CDR3 bases are TGTGCCACCAGCACAAAGGACAGGGGCCCCTATGGCTACACCTTC. It yields the protein CATSTKDRGPYGYTF.

This rearrangement joins TRBV5-4 to TRBJ2-1, with D perhaps TRBD2 (5 bases). In germline, CDR1 is SGHNT, CDR2 YYREEE (reference sequence). V shed 3 bases and J shed 0 bases, with 22 bases lying between them. The CDR3 is 19 residues long. CDR3 bases: TGTGCCAGCAGCTCCAGGCTGCTTTGGGAGCGGAGCTCCTACAATGAGCAGTTCTTC. This translates into CASSSRLLWERSSYNEQFF.

This rearrangement joins TRBV7-2 to TRBJ1-1; D is ambiguous. Germline lookup yields CDR1 SGHTA and CDR2 FQGNSA. This CDR3 comprises 12 residues. Trimming removed 4 bases from V and 4 bases from J, with 7 bases in between. As DNA, the CDR3 is TGTGCCAGCAGCTGGCGGGGCACTGAAGCTTTCTTT. Translation gives CASSWRGTEAFF.

This clone was observed a single time. The rearrangement links TRBV19 to TRBJ2-5, with D tentatively TRBD2 (5 bases). The germline V and J ends were trimmed by 2 bases and 1 base, with 8 bases remaining between them. The CDR3 is made up of 14 amino acids. CDR1 is LNHDA and CDR2 is SQIVND in the germline V gene (reference sequence). The CDR3 here is CASSITAAQETQYF. For the CDR3, the DNA is TGTGCCAGTAGTATAACAGCGGCCCAAGAGACCCAGTACTTC.

V usage is TRBV30 and J usage is TRBJ1-5; the D is unclear. Per the germline V gene, CDR1 is GTSNPN and CDR2 is SVGIG (reference sequence). Trimming stripped 4 bases from V and 1 base from J, with 11 bases between. The CDR3 is made up of 14 amino acids. The CDR3 region has the DNA TGTGCCTGGAACCCCGCCGGGAGCAATCAGCCCCAGCATTTT. It is translated as CAWNPAGSNQPQHF.

V is TRBV2 and J is TRBJ2-7, with TRBD1 as a possible D gene (6 bases). Trimming stripped 9 bases from V and 7 bases from J, with 19 bases between. This CDR3 is built from 13 residues. The V gene's germline CDR1 is SNHLY and CDR2 FYNNEI. CDR3 nucleotide sequence: TGTGCCAGAGCTGGACAGACTGTAGAGGAGCAGTACTTC. Its protein is CARAGQTVEEQYF.

This clone came up a few times. The rearrangement links TRBV28 to TRBJ1-5; D uncertain. The CDR3 spans 12 residues. Trimming removed 7 bases from V and 7 bases from J, with 11 bases in between. Germline V gene lookup returns CDR1 MDHEN and CDR2 SYDVKM. In DNA, the CDR3 is TGTGCCAGCACCTACCTTCGGCAGCCCCAGCATTTT. Amino acids: CASTYLRQPQHF.

The chain is built from TRBV2 and TRBJ2-3; possibly TRBD2 for D (6 bases). The CDR3 has 15 amino acids. V dropped 6 bases and J dropped 2 bases, with 15 bases sitting between them. The V gene's germline CDR1 is SNHLY and CDR2 FYNNEI. The CDR3 sequence is CASRSGLTFTDTQYF. CDR3 in DNA: TGTGCCAGCAGGTCGGGACTCACTTTCACAGATACGCAGTATTTT.

V is TRBV9 and J is TRBJ2-1, with 13 bases aligning to TRBD2. The V gene's germline CDR1 is SGDLS and CDR2 YYNGEE. The CDR3 extends over 15 amino acids. With V trimmed by 3 bases and J by 7 bases, 4 bases remained unmatched. The CDR3 here is CASSGTSGRGNEQFF. DNA for the CDR3: TGTGCCAGCAGCGGGACTAGCGGGAGAGGAAATGAGCAGTTCTTC.